A selection of T cell receptor beta chains follows, all from one sample in a study of T cell repertoires in cytomegalovirus infection. TCRdb fed the reads into MiXCR, producing one record per CDR3 protein. The sample has a few hundred thousand distinct CDR3 sequences; more than 15% are singletons. The sequencing input was CD8+ T cells from PBMCs. Every receptor here comes from a human donor in good health (CMV status not recorded). Some clones in this sample may be carry-over from other donors' samples. The CDR3 runs from the conserved cysteine through the conserved F or W. Each record gives: V gene, D gene, J gene, clone size, CDR3 DNA, CDR3 protein. The D gene is left open where the match is weak. Size is omitted from some rows. Given values are once, few, many or a class for expanded clones.

>TRBV28|.|TRBJ1-6|many
TGTGCCAGCAGTTTATTTCGGGGTTTTGAGGCTAATTCACCCCTCCACTTT
CASSLFRGFEANSPLHF
>TRBV7-6|.|TRBJ1-3|.
TGTGCCAGCAGCCCACGGACAGCGATCTCTGGAAACACCATATATTTT
CASSPRTAISGNTIYF
>TRBV6-2/TRBV6-3|.|TRBJ2-2|many
TGTGCCAGCATTGGTCCAGGACAGTACACCGGGGAGCTGTTTTTT
CASIGPGQYTGELFF
>TRBV19|.|TRBJ1-1|once
TGTGCCAGTAGTATTCGGGGGGTTGAAGCTTTCTTT
CASSIRGVEAFF
>TRBV4-2|TRBD2|TRBJ2-7|few
TGTGCCAGCAGCCAACGGGGGGACGGAACCTACGAGCAGTACTTC
CASSQRGDGTYEQYF
>TRBV11-2|TRBD1|TRBJ2-1|many
TGTGCCAGCAGCTTAGCGGGACAGGGGGCCTACAATGAGCAGTTCTTC
CASSLAGQGAYNEQFF
>TRBV12-3/TRBV12-4|TRBD1|TRBJ2-7|.
TGTGCCAGCAGCCTGACAGGGCCTATCTACGAGCAGTACTTC
CASSLTGPIYEQYF
>TRBV7-9|TRBD2|TRBJ2-1|many
TGTGCCAGCAGCCAGACTAGCGGGGTGCCAATCAATGAGCAGTTCTTC
CASSQTSGVPINEQFF
>TRBV19|.|TRBJ1-3|.
TGTGCCAGTAGTATTGGCGGCCTGTCTGGAAACACCATATATTTT
CASSIGGLSGNTIYF
>TRBV7-6|TRBD2|TRBJ2-3|.
TGTGCCAGCACCTTTCCTAGCGGGGGAAGCACAGATACGCAGTATTTT
CASTFPSGGSTDTQYF
>TRBV7-3|.|TRBJ2-3|.
TGTGCCAGCAGCTCAACCGGGGGTGCCCCCCAATGGTATTTT
CASSSTGGAPQWYF
>TRBV12-3/TRBV12-4|.|TRBJ2-7|many
TGTGCCAGCAGTTCCCTCTTCTACGAGCAGTACTTC
CASSSLFYEQYF
>TRBV12-3/TRBV12-4|.|TRBJ1-5|few
TGTGCCAGCAGTCCAGGGTTTGGTCAGCCCCAGCATTTT
CASSPGFGQPQHF
>TRBV4-3|TRBD1|TRBJ2-7|.
TGCGCCAGCAGCCAGACAACAGGGGACTCCTACGAGCAGTACTTC
CASSQTTGDSYEQYF
>TRBV4-1|.|TRBJ2-7|.
TGCGCCAGCAGCCCGCGGGGCTATCAAGGACTCTACGAGCAGTACTTC
CASSPRGYQGLYEQYF
>TRBV19|.|TRBJ2-7|.
TGTGCCAGTAGACCAAACCGGGACGGATCCTACGAACAGTACTTC
CASRPNRDGSYEQYF
>TRBV7-6|TRBD2|TRBJ2-1|once
TGTGCCAGCAGCTTAGGTCCTAGCGGGGGGGACAATGAGCAGTTCTTC
CASSLGPSGGDNEQFF
>TRBV7-9|.|TRBJ2-7|few
TGTGCCAGCAGCTTAGTGGGACATCCCTACGAGCAGTACTTC
CASSLVGHPYEQYF
>TRBV4-1|.|TRBJ1-2|many
TGCGCCAGCAGCCAAGTTCAAGGGGAAGGTGGCTACACCTTC
CASSQVQGEGGYTF
>TRBV2|.|TRBJ2-3|.
TGTGCCAGCAGTGATAGCCTGGGAAGAACAGATACGCAGTATTTT
CASSDSLGRTDTQYF
>TRBV7-9|TRBD2|TRBJ2-1|.
TGTGCCAGCGAGGGACTAGCGGGGGAGGGTGAGCAGTTCTTC
CASEGLAGEGEQFF
>TRBV28|.|TRBJ2-7|.
TGTGCCAGCAGTTTATTAGGGGGTCACGAGCAGTACTTC
CASSLLGGHEQYF
>TRBV7-9|TRBD2|TRBJ2-1|few
TGTGCCAGCAGCCGGACTAGCGGGGGGCGGTACTCCTACAATGAGCAGTTCTTC
CASSRTSGGRYSYNEQFF
>TRBV7-4|.|TRBJ1-2|.
TGTGCCAGCAGCTTAGGGGCGTATGGCTACACCTTC
CASSLGAYGYTF
>TRBV4-3|TRBD1|TRBJ2-1|.
TGCGCCAGCAGCCAAGTCATGACAGGGAAACTTTACAATGAGCAGTTCTTC
CASSQVMTGKLYNEQFF
>TRBV20-1|.|TRBJ1-6|.
TGCAGTGCTAGGGGGGCCCCAACTTCCCATAATTCACCCCTCCACTTT
CSARGAPTSHNSPLHF
>TRBV29-1|TRBD1|TRBJ2-2|.
TGCAGCGGCTGGGATGACAGGGCTCACACCGGGGAGCTGTTTTTT
CSGWDDRAHTGELFF
>TRBV7-8|.|TRBJ2-6|many
TGTGCCAGCAGCTTAATGGTACGGACCTCTGGGGCCAACGTCCTGACTTTC
CASSLMVRTSGANVLTF
>TRBV11-2|.|TRBJ1-1|.
TGTGCCAGCAGCTTAGAGCCGGGGGATGCCTGGACTGAAGCTTTCTTT
CASSLEPGDAWTEAFF
>TRBV25-1|TRBD2|TRBJ2-1|few
TGTGCCAGCAGTGTAGCGGGGGCCTCCCATGAGCAGTTCTTC
CASSVAGASHEQFF
>TRBV13|.|TRBJ1-4|few
TGTGCCAGCAGCTTAGAAGGGAGTGAAAAACTGTTTTTT
CASSLEGSEKLFF
>TRBV7-2|.|TRBJ2-7|.
TGTGCCAGCAGTTCAGTCGGGGGCACTCACTACGAGCAGTACTTC
CASSSVGGTHYEQYF
>TRBV24-1|TRBD1|TRBJ1-1|few
TGTGCCACCAGCCCCACAGGGGGTGATACTGAAGCTTTCTTT
CATSPTGGDTEAFF
>TRBV28|TRBD1|TRBJ2-7|few
TGTGCCAGCAGCTCCGTGACAGGGGTTGCCTACGAGCAGTACTTC
CASSSVTGVAYEQYF
>TRBV7-2|.|TRBJ1-1|many
TGTGCCAGCAGAGGGGCCGTGTCTTTCTTT
CASRGAVSFF
>TRBV7-6|TRBD1|TRBJ2-7|few
TGTGCCAGCAGCTGGCGGGACAGGGGCTCCTACGAGCAGTACTTC
CASSWRDRGSYEQYF
>TRBV7-8|.|TRBJ1-5|many
TGTGCCAGCAGCTTAATGCGGCAGGGGATTCAGCCCCAGCATTTT
CASSLMRQGIQPQHF
>TRBV7-6|TRBD1|TRBJ1-2|many
TGTGCCAGCAGCTTAACCCGGACAGGGGGGAACTCCCATGGCTACACCTTC
CASSLTRTGGNSHGYTF
>TRBV2|.|TRBJ2-5|once
TGTGCCAGCAGTCTTTCGACGGGGTTGGGAGAGACCCAGTACTTC
CASSLSTGLGETQYF
>TRBV5-6|.|TRBJ2-2|many
TGTGCCAGCAGCTTGTGGGGTGGCGGGGAGCTGTTTTTT
CASSLWGGGELFF
>TRBV7-8|.|TRBJ1-1|many
TGTGCCAGCAGCTTGGCGTACGGACCTGAAGCTTTCTTT
CASSLAYGPEAFF
>TRBV28|.|TRBJ1-1|few
TGTGCCAGCACCCCCGGGGCACAGCGCGAAGCTTTCTTT
CASTPGAQREAFF
>TRBV12-5|TRBD2|TRBJ2-1|.
TGTGCTAGTGGTTTTTTTGCGGGGGGTTACAATGAGCAGTTCTTC
CASGFFAGGYNEQFF